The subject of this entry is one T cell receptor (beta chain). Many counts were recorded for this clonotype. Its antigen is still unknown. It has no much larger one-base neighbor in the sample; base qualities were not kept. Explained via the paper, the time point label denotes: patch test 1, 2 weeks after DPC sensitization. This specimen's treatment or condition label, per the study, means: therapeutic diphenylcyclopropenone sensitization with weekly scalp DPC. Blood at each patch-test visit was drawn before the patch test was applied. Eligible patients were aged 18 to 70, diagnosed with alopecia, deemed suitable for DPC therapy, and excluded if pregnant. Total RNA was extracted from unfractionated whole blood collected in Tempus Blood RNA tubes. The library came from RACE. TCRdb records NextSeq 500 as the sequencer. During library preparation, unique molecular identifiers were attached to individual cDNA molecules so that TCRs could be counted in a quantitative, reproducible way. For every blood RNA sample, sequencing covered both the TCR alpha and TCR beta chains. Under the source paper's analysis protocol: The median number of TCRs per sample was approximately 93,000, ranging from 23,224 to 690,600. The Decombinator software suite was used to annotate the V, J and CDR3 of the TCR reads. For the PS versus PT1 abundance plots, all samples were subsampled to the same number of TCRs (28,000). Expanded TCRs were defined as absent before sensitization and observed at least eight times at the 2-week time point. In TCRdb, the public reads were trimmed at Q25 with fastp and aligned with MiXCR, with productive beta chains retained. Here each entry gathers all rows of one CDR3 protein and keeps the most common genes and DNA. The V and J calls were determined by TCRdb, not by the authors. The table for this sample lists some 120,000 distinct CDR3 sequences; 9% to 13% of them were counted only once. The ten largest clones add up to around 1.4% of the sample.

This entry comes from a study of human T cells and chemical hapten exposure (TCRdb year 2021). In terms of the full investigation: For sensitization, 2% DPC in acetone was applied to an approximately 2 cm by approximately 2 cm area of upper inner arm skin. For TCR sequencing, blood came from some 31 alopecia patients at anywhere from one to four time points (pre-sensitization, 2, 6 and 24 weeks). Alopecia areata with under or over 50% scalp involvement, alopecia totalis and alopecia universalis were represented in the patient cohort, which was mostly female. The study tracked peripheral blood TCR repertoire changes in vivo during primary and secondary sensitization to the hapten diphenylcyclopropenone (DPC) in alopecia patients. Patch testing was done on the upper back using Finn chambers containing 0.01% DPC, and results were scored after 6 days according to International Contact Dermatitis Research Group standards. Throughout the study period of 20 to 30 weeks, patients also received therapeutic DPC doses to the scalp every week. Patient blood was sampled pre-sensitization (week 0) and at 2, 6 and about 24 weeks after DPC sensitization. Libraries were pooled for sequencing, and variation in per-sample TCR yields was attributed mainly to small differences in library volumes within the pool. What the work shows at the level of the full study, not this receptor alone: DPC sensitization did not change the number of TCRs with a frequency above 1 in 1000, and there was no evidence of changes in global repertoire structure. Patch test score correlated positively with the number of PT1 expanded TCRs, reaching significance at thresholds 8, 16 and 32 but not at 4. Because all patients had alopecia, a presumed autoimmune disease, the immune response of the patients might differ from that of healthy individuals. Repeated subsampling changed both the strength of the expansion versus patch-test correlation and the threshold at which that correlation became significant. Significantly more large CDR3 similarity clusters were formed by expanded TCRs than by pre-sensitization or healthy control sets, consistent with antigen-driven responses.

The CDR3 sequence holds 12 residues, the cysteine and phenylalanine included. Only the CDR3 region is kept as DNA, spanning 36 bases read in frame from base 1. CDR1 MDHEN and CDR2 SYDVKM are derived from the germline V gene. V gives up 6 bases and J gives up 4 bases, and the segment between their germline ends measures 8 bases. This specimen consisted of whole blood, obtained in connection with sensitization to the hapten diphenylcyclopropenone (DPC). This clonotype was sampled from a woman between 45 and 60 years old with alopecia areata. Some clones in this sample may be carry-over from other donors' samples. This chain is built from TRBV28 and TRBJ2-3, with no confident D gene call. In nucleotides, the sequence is TGTGCCAGCAGCCGACTGGCAGATACGCAGTATTTT. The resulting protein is CASSRLADTQYF.